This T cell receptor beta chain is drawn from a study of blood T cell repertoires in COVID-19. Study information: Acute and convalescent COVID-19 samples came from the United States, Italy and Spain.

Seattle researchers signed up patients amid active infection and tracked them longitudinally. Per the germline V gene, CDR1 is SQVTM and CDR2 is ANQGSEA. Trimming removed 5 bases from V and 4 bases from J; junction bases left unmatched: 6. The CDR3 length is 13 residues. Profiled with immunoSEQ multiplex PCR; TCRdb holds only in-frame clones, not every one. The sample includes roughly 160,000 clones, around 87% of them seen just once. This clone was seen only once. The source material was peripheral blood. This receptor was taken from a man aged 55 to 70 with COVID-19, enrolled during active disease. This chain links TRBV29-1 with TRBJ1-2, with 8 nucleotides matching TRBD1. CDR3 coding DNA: TGCAGCGTTCTCCAGGGGGCATCCTATGGCTACACCTTC. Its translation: CSVLQGASYGYTF.